One and the same sample provided the 11 T cell receptor beta chains below, sequenced in a study of cytomegalovirus exposure and HLA in healthy donors. Method: immunoSEQ multiplex PCR; TCRdb's copy keeps in-frame clones and lacks some. Here the sample spans about 140,000 clones, about 89% being singletons. Sequencing was performed on PBMCs. Receptors were obtained from a man between 18 and 29 years old in good health and CMV-seronegative.

This rearrangement joins TRBV6-1 to TRBJ2-7; maybe TRBD2 (6 bases). Trimming cost V 7 bases and J 4 bases, with 14 bases left between them. The CDR3 is made up of 13 amino acids. The germline V gene has CDR1 MNHNS and CDR2 SASEGT. CDR3 region: CASNWDFNYEQYV. The CDR3, as DNA: TGTGCCAGCAATTGGGACTTTAATTACGAGCAGTACGTC.

The chain recombines TRBV5-1 with TRBJ1-1; possibly TRBD1 for D (6 bases). The CDR3 extends over 14 amino acids. Deletions cut 0 bases from V and 4 bases from J, with 10 bases between. Germline V gives CDR1 SGHRS, CDR2 YFSETQ. The CDR3: CASSLEQGRTEAFF. CDR3 in DNA: TGCGCCAGCAGCTTGGAACAGGGTCGCACTGAAGCTTTCTTT.

V gene TRBV10-2 combines with J gene TRBJ1-1; 7 bases fit TRBD1. With 4 bases clipped from V and 0 bases from J, the junction kept 5 bases outside the gene matches. The CDR3 has 15 residues. Per the germline V gene, CDR1 is WSHSY and CDR2 is SAAADI. The CDR3 sequence: CASSGKGTVNTEAFF. CDR3 DNA sequence: TGCGCCAGCAGTGGTAAAGGGACAGTGAACACTGAAGCTTTCTTT.

This sequence joins TRBV12-5 and TRBJ2-2; 8 bases are a match to TRBD1. The junction had 2 bases not matched to a gene; V was cut back by 5 bases and J by 3 bases. Looked up from germline, CDR1 is LGHNT and CDR2 is FRNRAP. CDR3 length: 14 amino acids. The DNA for the CDR3 is TGTGCTAGTGGTGGGGACAGGTACACCGGGGAGCTGTTTTTT. As protein: CASGGDRYTGELFF.

The rearrangement uses TRBV7-2 and TRBJ2-2; TRBD1 matches at 8 bases. From germline, CDR1 is SGHTA and CDR2 FQGNSA. The CDR3 sequence is 15 residues long. With V trimmed by 2 bases and J by 5 bases, 4 bases remained unmatched. CDR3 DNA: TGTGCCAGCAGCTTAAGAACAGGGGGAACCGGGGAGCTGTTTTTT. The encoded protein is CASSLRTGGTGELFF. Together with reference TRBV7-2 and TRBJ2-2, the CDR3 gives the full variable domain: GAGVSQSPSNKVTEKGKDVELRCDPISGHTALYWYRQSLGQGLEFLIYFQGNSAPDKSGLPSDRFSAERTGGSVSTLTIQRTQQEDSAVYLCASSLRTGGTGELFFGEGSRLTVL.

J is TRBJ1-2 and V is TRBV18; 10 bases agree with TRBD1. This CDR3 comprises 15 residues. Per the germline V gene, CDR1 is KGHSH and CDR2 is LQKENI. The ends lost 0 bases at V and 6 bases at J; junction bases unmatched: 4. CDR3 sequence reads: CASSPPTGGINGYTF. The CDR3 bases are TGTGCCAGCTCACCACCGACAGGGGGCATTAATGGCTACACCTTC.

J is TRBJ1-2 and V is TRBV18; 7 bases align to TRBD1. The germline V gene encodes CDR1 KGHSH and CDR2 LQKENI. The CDR3 sequence is 15 residues long. Trimming removed 3 bases from V and 2 bases from J; junction bases left unmatched: 6. The CDR3 loop reads CASSPSGTENYGYTF. DNA for the CDR3: TGTGCCAGCTCACCGTCCGGGACAGAAAACTATGGCTACACCTTC.

The chain has TRBV30 and TRBJ1-2; 7 bases are shared with TRBD1. V lost 4 bases to trimming and J lost 2 bases; unmatched junction nucleotides: 10. This CDR3 has 15 amino acids. CDR1 GTSNPN and CDR2 SVGIG come from the germline V gene (reference sequence). The CDR3 protein is CAWTQYRDSNYGYTF. CDR3 in DNA: TGTGCCTGGACCCAGTACCGGGACAGCAACTATGGCTACACCTTC.

The rearrangement links TRBV9 to TRBJ2-2, with D unresolved. The CDR3 totals 12 residues. V was pared by 0 bases and J by 7 bases, with 4 bases between. Germline V gene lookup returns CDR1 SGDLS and CDR2 YYNGEE. The CDR3: CASSVVVGELFF. The DNA of the CDR3 is TGTGCCAGCAGCGTAGTAGTCGGGGAGCTGTTTTTT. The full variable domain, completed using reference TRBV9 and TRBJ2-2, is DSGVTQTPKHLITATGQRVTLRCSPRSGDLSVYWYQQSLDQGLQFLIQYYNGEERAKGNILERFSAQQFPDLHSELNLSSLELGDSALYFCASSVVVGELFFGEGSRLTVL.

The chain combines TRBV2 with TRBJ2-7; TRBD1 aligns across 10 bases. From germline, CDR1 is SNHLY and CDR2 FYNNEI. With 2 bases clipped from V and 6 bases from J, the junction kept 4 bases outside the gene matches. The CDR3 totals 14 residues. In DNA, the CDR3 is TGTGCCAGCAGTGAACCGAGGACAGGGGGCGAGCAGTACTTC. It encodes CASSEPRTGGEQYF.

The chain carries TRBV13 and TRBJ2-2, with 11 bases matching TRBD1. The CDR3 is made up of 16 amino acids. Germline V lookup: CDR1 PRHDT, CDR2 FYEKMQ (reference sequence). Unmatched junction bases numbered 3, after V lost 0 bases and J lost 6 bases. CDR3 nucleotide sequence: TGTGCCAGCAGCTTAGGTGGGACAGGGGGTGCCGGGGAGCTGTTTTTT. Translating gives CASSLGGTGGAGELFF.